In this sample, the clone carrying this TCR beta chain turned up once. The antigen is not known. The repertoire was sequenced with immunoSEQ multiplex PCR; TCRdb's copy has only in-frame clones and lacks some. The sample consists of some 450,000 clones, about 92% of them appearing once. Described treatment: some 19 received Ad26.COV2.S at low or high dose, single or two shots; about 5 received placebo; per-sample allocation not given. It was on day 63 after the first vaccine or placebo injection that samples were taken. The record originates from a study of Ad26.COV2.S vaccination and SARS-CoV-2 variants. Study-wide results and caveats: Reports say spike-specific CD8+ and CD4+ T cell responses covered substantial breadth after vaccination.

V lost 2 bases and J lost 0, with 8 bases in between. Germline CDR1 SGHRS, CDR2 YFSETQ. The length of the CDR3 is 14 residues. This specimen was peripheral blood, taken in a trial of Ad26.COV2.S vaccine versus placebo. The source of this sequence is a person aged 18-60 years who received the Ad26.COV2.S COVID-19 vaccine or a placebo. The rearrangement links TRBV5-1 to TRBJ1-1; D call uncertain. CDR3 nucleotides: TGCGCCAGCAGCTTACGGTCCATGAACACTGAAGCTTTCTTT. Protein sequence: CASSLRSMNTEAFF.